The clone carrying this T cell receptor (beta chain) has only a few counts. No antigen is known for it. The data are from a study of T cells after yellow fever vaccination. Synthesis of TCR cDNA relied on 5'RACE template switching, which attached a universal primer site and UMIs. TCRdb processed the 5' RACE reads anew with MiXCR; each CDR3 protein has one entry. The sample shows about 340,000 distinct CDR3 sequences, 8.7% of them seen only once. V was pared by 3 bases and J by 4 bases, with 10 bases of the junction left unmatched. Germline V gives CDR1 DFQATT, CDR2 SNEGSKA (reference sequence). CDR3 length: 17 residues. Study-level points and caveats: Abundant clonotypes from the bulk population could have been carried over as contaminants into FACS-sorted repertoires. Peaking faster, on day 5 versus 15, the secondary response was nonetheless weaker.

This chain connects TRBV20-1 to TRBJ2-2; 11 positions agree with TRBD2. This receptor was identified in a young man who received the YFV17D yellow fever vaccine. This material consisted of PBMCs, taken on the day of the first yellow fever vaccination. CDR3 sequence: CSARLPLAGGGTGELFF. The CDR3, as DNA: TGCAGTGCTAGGCTGCCCCTAGCGGGGGGTGGCACCGGGGAGCTGTTTTTT.